Reported below is one TCR beta chain. Its antigen is unidentified. Method: immunoSEQ multiplex PCR; TCRdb's copy keeps in-frame clones and lacks some. The sample holds about 98,000 clones, more than 85% seen once. The sample originates from a study of cytomegalovirus exposure and HLA in healthy donors. Study outcomes and limitations: Cytomegalovirus-associated status was assigned to some 180 TCR beta chains.

CDR1 and CDR2 from the germline V gene are MNHEY and SMNVEV (reference sequence). The CDR3 covers 17 residues. Trimming removed 2 bases at V and 5 bases at J, with 19 bases between. Sequenced: PBMCs. This TCR was recovered from a man aged 18 to 30 in good health and CMV-seropositive. The chain recombines TRBV27 with TRBJ1-5; D is perhaps TRBD1 (6 bases). The CDR3 protein is CASSLSWLDRVDQPQHF. CDR3 in DNA: TGTGCCAGCAGTTTAAGTTGGTTGGACAGAGTAGATCAGCCCCAGCATTTT.